These 18 T cell receptor beta chains originate from one sample sequenced in a study of a mutant IDH1 vaccine in newly diagnosed glioma. Time point noted: week 47, end of study. Mutant IDH1 20-mer peptide, at 300 ug, made up each vaccine dose, with topical imiquimod. Sequencing was performed with immunoSEQ multiplex PCR; in TCRdb, only in-frame clones are kept and a portion is missing. The sample yields roughly 51,000 clones, about 81% seen once. These receptors are not linked to any known antigen. The sample consisted of PBMCs, taken from a glioma patient whose treatment included an IDH1 peptide vaccine. These receptors came from a woman in her 30s with glioma. Some clones in this sample may be carry-over from other donors' samples.

The rearrangement links TRBV27 to TRBJ2-2; 11 bases are a match to TRBD2. From germline, CDR1 is MNHEY and CDR2 SMNVEV (reference sequence). V trimming: 7 bases; J trimming: 1 base; junction bases outside the gene matches: 8. This CDR3 has 17 residues. CDR3 protein: CASTTTSGKENTGELFF. As DNA, the CDR3 is TGTGCCAGCACGACGACTAGCGGGAAGGAGAACACCGGGGAGCTGTTTTTT.

The J gene is TRBJ1-2, the V gene TRBV2, with D possibly matching TRBD1 (6 bases). CDR3 length: 15 residues. V lost 0 bases to trimming and J lost 6 bases, with 14 bases between them. Germline V gene lookup returns CDR1 SNHLY and CDR2 FYNNEI. The CDR3 nucleotides are TGTGCCAGCAGTGAAGCGCTTGGGGGGGCAGATGGCTACACCTTC. Residues: CASSEALGGADGYTF.

CDR3 coding DNA: TGTGCCAGCAGTGAACTAGGACAGGACATCTACGAGCAGTACTTC. This translates into CASSELGQDIYEQYF. The chain combines TRBV6-1 with TRBJ2-7; 7 nucleotides align to TRBD1. This CDR3 has 15 residues. The ends lost 2 bases at V and 3 bases at J; junction bases unmatched: 7. CDR1 and CDR2 (germline): MNHNS, SASEGT.

About this clone: The identical CDR3 is also encoded by other nucleotide sequences in the sample. V gene TRBV10-1 combines with J gene TRBJ2-2; D remains unclear. Germline V gene data show CDR1 as WNHNN and CDR2 as SYGVQD (reference sequence). The V gene lost 3 bases and the J gene lost 5 bases, with 10 bases spanning the gap. This CDR3 spans 14 amino acids. CDR3 nucleotides: TGCGCCAGCAGTGAAGTGGGGAATACCGGGGAGCTGTTTTTT. Encoded protein: CASSEVGNTGELFF.

The chain couples TRBV18 to TRBJ1-5; a weak D match, TRBD1 (5 bases). Germline CDR1 and CDR2: KGHSH and LQKENI. Trimming removed 3 bases from V and 6 bases from J, with 12 bases in between. The CDR3 length is 14 residues. The CDR3 reads CASSPRQGSQPQHF. CDR3 sequence (DNA): TGTGCCAGCTCACCGAGGCAGGGAAGTCAGCCCCAGCATTTT.

J is TRBJ1-2 and V is TRBV6-5, with D maybe TRBD1 (6 bases). The CDR3 runs 11 residues. Germline V gives CDR1 MNHEY, CDR2 SVGAGI. Trimming took 2 bases from V and 10 from J, leaving 8 bases between them. CDR3 in DNA: TGTGCCAGCAGTTACGGACAGATCTACACCTTC. This codes for CASSYGQIYTF.

The V and J genes are TRBV7-6 and TRBJ2-2; D is ambiguous. Germline CDR1 reads SGHVS; CDR2 reads FNYEAQ. There are 12 residues in the CDR3. V gave up 1 base and J gave up 10 bases, with 7 bases separating them. The CDR3 region is CASSLVSEELFF. DNA of the CDR3: TGTGCCAGCAGCTTAGTATCCGAGGAGCTGTTTTTT. The full variable domain, its missing parts supplied by reference TRBV7-6 and TRBJ2-2, is GAGVSQSPRYKVTKRGQDVALRCDPISGHVSLYWYRQALGQGPEFLTYFNYEAQQDKSGLPNDRFSAERPEGSISTLTIQRTEQRDSAMYRCASSLVSEELFFGEGSRLTVL.

The rearrangement joins TRBV30 to TRBJ2-1; TRBD2 matches at 7 bases. V lost 5 bases and J lost 5; bases outside the gene matches: 9. This CDR3 has 14 residues. Germline CDR1 GTSNPN, CDR2 SVGIG (reference sequence). CDR3 in amino acids: CAWGRAPGHNEQFF. The CDR3 bases are TGTGCCTGGGGGAGGGCCCCGGGCCACAATGAGCAGTTCTTC.

The gene calls are TRBV7-2 and TRBJ2-5; TRBD1 agrees at 8 bases. The CDR3 is 16 residues long. Per germline, CDR1 SGHTA and CDR2 FQGNSA. The trim removed 5 bases at V and 7 bases at J, leaving 15 bases unmatched. CDR3 bases: TGTGCCAGCAGCCCTACCCTCGGACAGGGTTGGGGGACCCAGTACTTC. Translated: CASSPTLGQGWGTQYF.

This sequence joins TRBV19 and TRBJ2-7; 7 nucleotides line up with TRBD2. CDR1 is LNHDA and CDR2 is SQIVND in the germline V gene (reference sequence). This CDR3 contains 15 residues. Losses at the gene ends were 5 bases for V and 0 bases for J; bases not matched to a gene: 7. CDR3 residues: CASSPQTSTSYEQYF. The CDR3 coding sequence is TGTGCCAGTAGTCCCCAGACTAGCACCTCCTACGAGCAGTACTTC.

This clone was recorded only once. This chain uses TRBV19 with TRBJ1-1; D is unclear. The V gene lost 10 bases and the J gene lost 2 bases, with 8 bases spanning the gap. CDR3 length: 11 residues. Germline CDR1 LNHDA, CDR2 SQIVND (reference sequence). CDR3 amino acids: CAIRENTEAFF. For the CDR3, the DNA is TGTGCCATCAGAGAAAACACTGAAGCTTTCTTT.

The chain joins TRBV5-1 to TRBJ1-1; D is undetermined. The CDR3 is 13 residues long. The V end lost 4 bases, the J end lost 5 bases, and 12 bases lay between the germline ends. CDR1 is SGHRS and CDR2 is YFSETQ in the germline V gene. The CDR3 DNA is TGCGCCAGCAGCGCCGAACTAGCGACTGAAGCTTTCTTT. Translating it yields CASSAELATEAFF.

V and J are TRBV6-1 and TRBJ2-2; possibly TRBD1 for D (6 bases). CDR3 length equals 15 residues. The germline V gene has CDR1 MNHNS and CDR2 SASEGT. Trimming shortened V by 2 bases and J by 1 base, and 8 bases separated the two germline ends. The CDR3 DNA follows: TGTGCCAGCAGTGAAAACAGGGTGAACACCGGGGAGCTGTTTTTT. Its translation is CASSENRVNTGELFF.

V is TRBV5-4 and J is TRBJ2-1, with TRBD2 matching over 7 bases. The ends lost 6 bases at V and 4 bases at J; junction bases unmatched: 7. There are 14 residues in the CDR3. Germline-derived CDR1 and CDR2 are SGHNT and YYREEE (reference sequence). The CDR3 region is CASNRLAEYNEQFF. CDR3 in DNA: TGTGCCAGCAACCGACTAGCAGAATACAATGAGCAGTTCTTC.

This rearrangement joins TRBV11-2 to TRBJ1-1, with D perhaps TRBD1 (6 bases). The germline V gene encodes CDR1 SGHAT and CDR2 FQNNGV. Between the trimmed V and J ends, which lost 5 bases and 3 bases, there was a span of 16 bases. The CDR3 covers 15 residues. The CDR3 loop reads CASSRGREGDTEAFF. CDR3 bases: TGTGCCAGCAGCCGAGGAAGGGAGGGGGACACTGAAGCTTTCTTT.

The rearrangement links TRBV7-8 to TRBJ1-5; D is undetermined. This CDR3 has 15 amino acids. V lost 1 base and J lost 0, with 7 bases in between. The germline CDR1 and CDR2 sequences are SGHVS and FQNEAQ. DNA for the CDR3: TGTGCCAGCAGCTTAGGGCAGCATAGCAATCAGCCCCAGCATTTT. This sequence encodes CASSLGQHSNQPQHF.

The V gene is TRBV10-3, the J gene TRBJ2-5; 7 nucleotides line up with TRBD2. J lost 0 bases, V lost 6 bases, and 1 base had no gene match. This CDR3 contains 13 residues. CDR1 ENHRY and CDR2 SYGVKD come from the germline V gene. The CDR3 loop reads CAIRAGDQETQYF. In DNA, the CDR3 is TGTGCCATCAGGGCGGGAGACCAAGAGACCCAGTACTTC.

This clone turned up a few times. The chain combines TRBV28 with TRBJ1-2; possible D gene TRBD1, 5 bases. V was trimmed by 2 bases and J by 8 bases, leaving 15 bases between them. CDR3 size: 14 residues. From germline, CDR1 is MDHEN and CDR2 SYDVKM. The CDR3: CASSLQGRIGGYTF. CDR3 DNA: TGTGCCAGCAGTTTACAGGGTCGGATCGGAGGCTACACCTTC.